These 8 T cell receptor beta chains came from one sample sequenced in a study of blood T cell repertoires in COVID-19. Assay: immunoSEQ multiplex PCR; the TCRdb copy retains only in-frame clones and omits some. Of about 220,000 clones in the sample, roughly 90% were seen once. The sequenced material came from PBMCs or T cells enriched from blood (not recorded which). All receptors come from a young man who had been exposed to COVID-19.

This chain connects TRBV19 to TRBJ1-2; D may be TRBD1 (5 bases). This CDR3 contains 13 residues. Germline CDR1 reads LNHDA; CDR2 reads SQIVND (reference sequence). V lost 5 bases and J lost 2, with 9 bases in between. DNA of the CDR3: TGTGCCAGTAGTCGACAGAACAACTATGGCTACACCTTC. The encoded protein is CASSRQNNYGYTF.

This clone showed up just a few times. The chain joins TRBV15 to TRBJ2-3; D gene uncertain. Trimming took off 5 bases at V and 2 bases at J, with 14 bases between the two ends. CDR1 is LNHNV and CDR2 is YYDKDF in the germline V gene (reference sequence). The CDR3 has 15 amino acids. CDR3: CATSAHEEYTDTQYF. For the CDR3, the DNA is TGTGCCACCAGCGCGCACGAGGAGTACACAGATACGCAGTATTTT.

The rearrangement uses TRBV3-1 (or the pseudogene TRBV3-2) and TRBJ1-2; 7 bases fit TRBD1. The V segment lost 4 bases and the J segment 2 bases; nucleotides outside the gene matches: 10. This CDR3 has 16 amino acids. Germline-derived CDR1 and CDR2 are LGHDT and YNNKEL (reference sequence). CDR3 region: CASSRHVRDRNYGYTF. CDR3 nucleotides: TGTGCCAGCAGCCGACATGTCCGGGACAGAAACTATGGCTACACCTTC.

The chain has TRBV5-5 and TRBJ1-1; 7 nucleotides align to TRBD1. CDR3 length equals 15 residues. Germline CDR1 reads SGHKS; CDR2 reads YYEKEE (reference sequence). V lost 4 bases, J lost 4 bases, and 10 bases stayed unmatched. The CDR3 protein is CASSSDRGLGTEAFF. The CDR3 DNA is TGTGCCAGCAGCAGCGATAGGGGGCTCGGCACTGAAGCTTTCTTT.

This chain links TRBV2 with TRBJ1-5; 10 bases map to TRBD1. There are 13 residues in the CDR3. J lost 7 bases, V lost 6 bases, and 3 bases had no gene match. Germline lookup yields CDR1 SNHLY and CDR2 FYNNEI. The DNA of the CDR3 is TGTGCCAGCAGCGGGACAGGGGACCAGCCCCAGCATTTT. This sequence encodes CASSGTGDQPQHF.

Written as DNA, the CDR3 is TGTGCCAGTAGGCCCAAACAGCGCCGAGGGCATTCACCCCTCCACTTT. This translates into CASRPKQRRGHSPLHF. V gene TRBV19 combines with J gene TRBJ1-6; the D is unclear. The V gene's germline CDR1 is LNHDA and CDR2 SQIVND (reference sequence). Trimming cost V 6 bases and J 8 bases, with 20 bases left between them. The CDR3 contains 16 residues.

The genes are TRBV6-4 and TRBJ1-5; D gene ambiguous. CDR3 size: 14 residues. V was shortened by 7 bases and J by 3 bases, with 13 bases between the two germline ends. Germline CDR1 and CDR2: MRHNA and SNTAGT. CDR3 coding DNA: TGTGCCAGCACCCGGGTTCTAATCAATCAGCCCCAGCATTTT. It codes for CASTRVLINQPQHF.

The chain couples TRBV27 to TRBJ2-3; no reliable D call. The ends were cut back, 6 bases at V and 5 bases at J, with 6 bases in the middle. In germline, CDR1 is MNHEY, CDR2 SMNVEV (reference sequence). The length of the CDR3 is 11 residues. CDR3 amino acids: CASSHIDTQYF. CDR3 coding DNA: TGTGCCAGCAGCCACATAGATACGCAGTATTTT.